The clone carrying this T cell receptor (beta chain) was seen at least ten times. Trimming cost V 1 base and J 6 bases; bases outside gene matches: 0. This CDR3 is built from 12 residues. Germline V gene lookup returns CDR1 DFQATT and CDR2 SNEGSKA (reference sequence). The TCRbeta library was prepared with unique molecular identifiers. Each CDR3 protein is one row after TCRdb ran MiXCR on the PCR reads. The sample records hundreds of thousands of distinct CDR3 sequences, around a tenth being singletons. This sample is drawn from a study of T-cell reconstitution after alpha-beta-depleted transplantation in children.

The receptor's source is a boy under two years old with acute myeloid leukemia, due to receive a stem cell transplant. The rearrangement links TRBV20-1 to TRBJ1-2; 9 bases align to TRBD1. Here the sequenced sample was PBMCs, taken before TCRalphabeta/CD19-depleted stem cell transplant. The CDR3 here is CSARGTGDGYTF. CDR3 nucleotide sequence: TGCAGTGCTAGAGGGACAGGGGATGGCTACACCTTC.